This TCR beta chain originates from a study of blood T cells in healthy people across ages. Trimming removed 2 bases from V and 7 bases from J, with 8 bases in between. This CDR3 comprises 12 residues. CDR1 and CDR2 (germline): LNHNV, YYDKDF (reference sequence). Using a J-beta primer mix together with a sample-barcoded 5' primer, a second PCR was run for 7 to 11 cycles. Each cDNA molecule carried a tag from a template-switch adaptor that contained 12 random nucleotides. TCRdb independently ran MiXCR on the 5' RACE reads; one entry per CDR3 protein. The sample holds 540,000 or so distinct CDR3 sequences, 25% to 30% seen once. About this clonotype itself: The antigen remains undetermined.

Study observations and caveats: A strong correlation was seen between TCR beta diversity and naive T cell percentage. Higher diversity, along with more naive CD4+ cells, distinguished long-lived donors from aged donors.

Each sample yielded at least 6 micrograms of PBMC total RNA. The chain employs TRBV15 and TRBJ1-1; D unresolved. The sequence came from a woman between 65 and 79 years old in good health. Material for sequencing was blood. Here the CDR3 reads CATSRPKGEAFF. The CDR3 DNA sequence: TGTGCCACCAGCAGACCCAAAGGTGAAGCTTTCTTT.